This T cell receptor beta chain was captured by sequencing in a study of blood T cells in healthy people across ages. Background on the study: Using template switching, researchers captured about one barcoded beta molecule for each two T cells.

Between the trimmed V and J ends, which lost 0 bases and 6 bases, there was a span of 9 bases. Germline V gives CDR1 MNHEY, CDR2 SMNVEV (reference sequence). The CDR3 extends over 15 amino acids. Study-wide results and limits: Long-lived donors had more naive CD4+ cells and higher diversity than aged donors.

Concerning this clonotype: Its antigen is as yet unknown.

A second PCR of about 6 to 12 cycles used a sample-barcoded 5' primer and a J-beta primer mix. A template-switch adaptor with 12 random nucleotides tagged each cDNA molecule. TCRdb passed the 5' RACE reads through MiXCR, listing each CDR3 protein once. This table has around 1.1 million distinct CDR3 sequences, roughly two fifths appearing once. A minimum of 6 micrograms of total RNA was extracted per sample. The gene calls are TRBV27 and TRBJ1-6, with D perhaps matching TRBD1 (5 bases). Sequenced input: blood. This TCR was recovered from a man between 18 and 29 years old in good health. For the CDR3, the DNA is TGTGCCAGCAGTTTATCTCAGGGCATTAATTCACCCCTCCACTTT. Protein sequence: CASSLSQGINSPLHF.